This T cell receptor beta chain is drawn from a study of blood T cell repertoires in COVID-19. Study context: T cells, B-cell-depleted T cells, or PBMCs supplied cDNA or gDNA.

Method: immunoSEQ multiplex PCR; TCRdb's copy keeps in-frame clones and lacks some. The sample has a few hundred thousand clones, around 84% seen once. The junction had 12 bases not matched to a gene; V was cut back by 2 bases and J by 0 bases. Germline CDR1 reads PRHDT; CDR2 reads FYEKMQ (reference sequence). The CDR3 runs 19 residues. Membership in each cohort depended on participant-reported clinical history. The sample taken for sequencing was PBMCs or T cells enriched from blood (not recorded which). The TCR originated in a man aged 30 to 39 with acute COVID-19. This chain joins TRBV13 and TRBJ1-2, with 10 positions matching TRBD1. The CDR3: CASSLRALTGGASNYGYTF. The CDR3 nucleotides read TGTGCCAGCAGCTTACGGGCCCTGACAGGGGGCGCGTCTAACTATGGCTACACCTTC. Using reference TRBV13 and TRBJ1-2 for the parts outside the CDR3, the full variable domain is AAGVIQSPRHLIKEKRETATLKCYPIPRHDTVYWYQQGPGQDPQFLISFYEKMQSDKGSIPDRFSAQQFSDYHSELNMSSLELGDSALYFCASSLRALTGGASNYGYTFGSGTRLTVV.